This T cell receptor (beta chain) came from a study of cytomegalovirus exposure and HLA in healthy donors. Losses at the gene ends were 11 bases for V and 0 bases for J; bases not matched to a gene: 11. CDR1 is SNHLY and CDR2 is FYNNEI in the germline V gene. The CDR3 covers 15 residues. 13 Jbeta primers and 60 Vbeta primers were used for the PCR. As handled by the study authors: In a later analysis, around 11 million of approximately 86 million unique beta chains occurred in at least two donors. TCRdb's copy holds only in-frame clones and misses some; the assay was immunoSEQ multiplex PCR. V, J and clone size derive from that table, while D and trimming were established from the DNA sequence. The profile covers 150,000 to 200,000 clones, with 80% appearing a single time and about 0.7% taken by the ten largest.

The gene calls are TRBV2 and TRBJ1-1, with TRBD1 matching 8 bases. Sequenced material: PBMCs. The receptor was derived from a boy aged 10-17 years in good health and CMV-seronegative. The CDR3 sequence: CASLGTGGLNTEAFF. The CDR3 coding sequence is TGTGCCTCCCTTGGGACAGGCGGGTTGAACACTGAAGCTTTCTTT.